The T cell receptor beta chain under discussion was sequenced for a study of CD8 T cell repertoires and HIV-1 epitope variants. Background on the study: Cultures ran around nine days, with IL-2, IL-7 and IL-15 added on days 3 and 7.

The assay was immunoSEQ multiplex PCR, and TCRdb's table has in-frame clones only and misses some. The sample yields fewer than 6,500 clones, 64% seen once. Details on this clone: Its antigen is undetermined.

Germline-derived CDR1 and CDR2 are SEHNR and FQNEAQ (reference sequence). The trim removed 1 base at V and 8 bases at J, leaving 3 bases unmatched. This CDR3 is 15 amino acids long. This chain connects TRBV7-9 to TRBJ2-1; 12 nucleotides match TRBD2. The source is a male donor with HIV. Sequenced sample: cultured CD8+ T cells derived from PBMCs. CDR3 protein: CASSLGLAGEDEQFF. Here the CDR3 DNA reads TGTGCCAGCAGCTTAGGACTAGCGGGAGAGGATGAGCAGTTCTTC.